This passage covers 4 T cell receptor beta chains from one sample sequenced in a study of T cell changes during pregnancy in multiple sclerosis. Sequencing was performed with immunoSEQ multiplex PCR; in TCRdb, only in-frame clones are kept and a portion is missing. The sample shows around 38,000 clones, around 91% of them seen only once. Material: CD8+ T cells from peripheral blood mononuclear cells, obtained in the second trimester of pregnancy. The source is a female donor with multiple sclerosis, enrolled in a pregnancy study.

The V gene is TRBV7-3, the J gene TRBJ2-2; D is ambiguous. This CDR3 is 13 amino acids long. V shed 5 bases and J shed 4 bases, with 8 bases lying between them. The V gene's germline CDR1 is SGHTA and CDR2 FQGTGA. In DNA form, the CDR3 reads TGTGCCAGCAGCCCCGAGTCCACCGGGGAGCTGTTTTTT. Its translation: CASSPESTGELFF.

J is TRBJ1-3 and V is TRBV10-2; D unresolved. Per germline, CDR1 WSHSY and CDR2 SAAADI. CDR3 length: 17 residues. The ends were cut back, 0 bases at V and 0 bases at J, with 12 bases in the middle. CDR3 nucleotides: TGCGCCAGCAGTGAGTCGATTAGCCTAAGCTCTGGAAACACCATATATTTT. Translating it yields CASSESISLSSGNTIYF.

In nucleotides, the CDR3 is TGCGCCAGCAGCTTGACAGGGTCCTATGGCTACACCTTC. Protein: CASSLTGSYGYTF. The J gene is TRBJ1-2, the V gene TRBV5-1; a weak D match, TRBD1 (6 bases). Germline assignment: CDR1 SGHRS and CDR2 YFSETQ. This CDR3 is 13 amino acids long. The V end was cut by 1 base, the J end by 4 bases, with 8 bases between.

The chain joins TRBV5-1 to TRBJ1-2, with 8 nucleotides matching TRBD1. There are 14 residues in the CDR3. V trimming: 2 bases; J trimming: 7 bases; junction bases outside the gene matches: 7. Per the germline V gene, CDR1 is SGHRS and CDR2 is YFSETQ. The CDR3 here is CASSLHRGRPGYTF. In nucleotides, the CDR3 is TGCGCCAGCAGCTTACACAGGGGGAGGCCTGGCTACACCTTC.